The 15 T cell receptor beta chains presented below share a single source sample, sequenced in a study of T-cell reconstitution after alpha-beta-depleted transplantation in children. Unique molecular identifiers tagged the TCRbeta library. From the PCR reads, TCRdb called clonotypes with MiXCR, one entry per CDR3 protein. The table shows fewer than 550,000 distinct CDR3 sequences, with approximately 10% occurring only once. Sample: PBMCs, mostly from graft donor cells, taken 180 days after TCRalphabeta/CD19-depleted stem cell transplant. The receptors come from a female patient between 2 and 10 years old who had a stem cell transplant for aplastic anemia, so the T cells may come from the graft donor.

This clonotype was found many times. V gene TRBV20-1 combines with J gene TRBJ2-7, with D possibly TRBD2 on 6 matching bases. Trimming stripped 5 bases from V and 13 bases from J, with 18 bases between. The CDR3 spans 11 residues. CDR1 and CDR2 from the germline V gene are DFQATT and SNEGSKA (reference sequence). The CDR3 DNA is TGCAGTGCTTCCCTAATGGGTAGCGGTTACTTC. As protein: CSASLMGSGYF.

This clonotype was found a few times. The genes are TRBV2 and TRBJ1-1; D uncertain. CDR3 length: 15 amino acids. Trimming removed 4 bases at V and 2 bases at J, with 14 bases between. Germline loops: CDR1 SNHLY, CDR2 FYNNEI. CDR3 nucleotides: TGTGCCAGCAGTGTGGGGAGGACGGGTAACACTGAAGCTTTCTTT. Translated: CASSVGRTGNTEAFF.

The rearrangement uses TRBV19 and TRBJ2-5; TRBD2 matches at 9 bases. This CDR3 is 15 amino acids long. Germline CDR1 and CDR2: LNHDA and SQIVND (reference sequence). J was trimmed by 4 bases and V by 7 bases; bases with no gene match: 10. In nucleotides, the CDR3 is TGTGCCAGTATGTTCAGCGGGAGGTCATCAGAGACCCAGTACTTC. This codes for CASMFSGRSSETQYF.

The chain is built from TRBV7-9 and TRBJ1-4; D unresolved. V gave up 1 base and J gave up 5 bases, with 11 bases separating them. The CDR3 runs 15 residues. Germline CDR1 reads SEHNR; CDR2 reads FQNEAQ (reference sequence). CDR3 bases: TGTGCCAGCAGCTTAGAGGGCAGGATGAATGAAAAACTGTTTTTT. This gives the protein CASSLEGRMNEKLFF.

This clonotype appeared a single time. This chain uses TRBV24-1 with TRBJ2-1; D is perhaps TRBD1 (6 bases). V shed 4 bases and J shed 6 bases, with 18 bases lying between them. CDR3 length: 16 residues. Germline CDR1 reads KGHDR; CDR2 reads SFDVKD. CDR3 sequence: CATSDPGQLKPNEQFF. CDR3 in DNA: TGTGCCACCAGTGACCCGGGACAATTAAAACCCAATGAGCAGTTCTTC.

In this sample, this clonotype turned up a few times. This chain connects TRBV24-1 to TRBJ2-3; 10 nucleotides line up with TRBD1. Looked up from germline, CDR1 is KGHDR and CDR2 is SFDVKD. The CDR3 is 14 residues long. The J segment lost 4 bases and the V segment lost 7 bases, leaving 4 bases of the junction unmatched. The CDR3 nucleotides are TGTGCCACCAGGGACGACAGGGGGCCAGATACGCAGTATTTT. Its translation is CATRDDRGPDTQYF.

The count of this clonotype is one. The junction does not match germline at one end; this may be a read error. The chain couples TRBV3-1 to TRBJ2-1; D call uncertain. Germline values: CDR1 LGHDT, CDR2 YNNKEL (reference sequence). This CDR3 has 17 residues. The CDR3 loop is CASSQGRAAYSCNEQFF. In DNA, the CDR3 is TGTGCCAGCAGCCAAGGCCGCGCGGCTTATTCCTGCAATGAGCAGTTCTTC.

At least ten counts were recorded for this clonotype. V usage is TRBV7-2 and J usage is TRBJ2-5; D not certain. This CDR3 has 14 residues. Trimming stripped 6 bases from V and 4 bases from J, with 15 bases between. Germline V gene data show CDR1 as SGHTA and CDR2 as FQGNSA. The CDR3 DNA reads as TGTGCCAGCAGTCGCAGTAGTCCTGGAGAGACCCAGTACTTC. Translating gives CASSRSSPGETQYF.

This clonotype has at least ten counts. The CDR3 sequence: CASSQEGDIQYF. The CDR3 nucleotides are TGTGCCAGCAGCCAAGAGGGGGACATTCAGTACTTC. The J gene is TRBJ2-4, the V gene TRBV3-1, with D tentatively TRBD1 or TRBD2 (5 bases each). The germline gives CDR1 LGHDT, CDR2 YNNKEL (reference sequence). Between the trimmed V and J ends, which lost 0 bases and 8 bases, there was a span of 5 bases. The CDR3 consists of 12 residues.

This clonotype was picked up many times. This chain uses TRBV20-1 with TRBJ2-1; TRBD2 aligns across 11 bases. V lost 3 bases and J lost 0; bases outside the gene matches: 1. This CDR3 is 15 amino acids long. Per the germline V gene, CDR1 is DFQATT and CDR2 is SNEGSKA (reference sequence). The CDR3 DNA sequence: TGCAGTGCTAGGACTAGCGGGAACTCCTACAATGAGCAGTTCTTC. Its translation: CSARTSGNSYNEQFF.

This clonotype was counted between two and nine times. This rearrangement joins TRBV25-1 to TRBJ1-6; weak D call: TRBD1 (6 bases). This CDR3 comprises 13 residues. The germline gives CDR1 MGHDK, CDR2 SYGVNS. Trimming took 8 bases from V and 10 from J, leaving 15 bases between them. The CDR3 spells CASGGSRGSPLHF. The CDR3, as DNA: TGTGCCAGCGGGGGCAGTCGTGGATCACCCCTCCACTTT.

The chain employs TRBV19 and TRBJ2-1, with TRBD2 identical over 12 bases. There are 16 residues in the CDR3. Germline lookup yields CDR1 LNHDA and CDR2 SQIVND (reference sequence). V lost 1 base, J lost 4 bases, and 2 bases stayed unmatched. CDR3 nucleotide sequence: TGTGCCAGTAGTATAGCGCTAGCGGGAGGGTACAATGAGCAGTTCTTC. This encodes CASSIALAGGYNEQFF.

This rearrangement joins TRBV5-1 to TRBJ2-1; 9 bases map to TRBD2. This CDR3 comprises 17 residues. Germline CDR1 SGHRS, CDR2 YFSETQ. With 4 bases clipped from V and 4 bases from J, the junction kept 12 bases outside the gene matches. In nucleotides, the CDR3 is TGCGCCAGCAGCCTCTACCGCGATAGCGGGAGTTACAATGAGCAGTTCTTC. This translates into CASSLYRDSGSYNEQFF.

The sample holds a few counts of this clonotype. The chain has TRBV19 and TRBJ2-6, with D possibly being TRBD1 (6 bases). Germline CDR1 is LNHDA and CDR2 is SQIVND (reference sequence). The CDR3 length is 15 residues. V was trimmed by 3 bases and J by 2 bases, leaving 8 bases between them. The DNA of the CDR3 is TGTGCCAGTAGTATTACAGGGACTGGGGCCAACGTCCTGACTTTC. Its translation: CASSITGTGANVLTF.

J is TRBJ2-3 and V is TRBV7-2; possibly TRBD1 for D (5 bases). Germline V gene sequence: CDR1 SGHTA, CDR2 FQGNSA. The CDR3 loop spans 16 amino acids. V lost 1 base and J lost 5, with 16 bases in between. CDR3 nucleotide sequence: TGTGCCAGCAGCTTAGAATGGGGCCCTAGGGGAGATACGCAGTATTTT. Encoded protein: CASSLEWGPRGDTQYF.